Listed here are 31 T cell receptor beta chains from one sample, sequenced in a study of sequential checkpoint blockade in melanoma. As to treatment: randomized to nivolumab then ipilimumab (arm A) or the reverse (arm B). Generated by immunoSEQ multiplex PCR, the TCRdb table keeps only in-frame clones and is missing some. Altogether nearly 8,500 clones are present, roughly nine tenths being singletons, with the ten largest covering about 14%. The specimen comprised CD8+ T cells sorted from blood (inferred from file names), sampled from a patient given nivolumab and ipilimumab in sequence. These TCRs come from a human donor with melanoma.

A remark on this clone: Relative to the germline gene, one junction end is altered; a read error may explain this. CDR3 in DNA: TGCAGCATTGAAACCGGGACAGGGGGCTCCGAGCAGTACTTC. Protein sequence: CSIETGTGGSEQYF. This chain joins TRBV29-1 and TRBJ2-7; 12 bases are shared with TRBD1. Germline lookup yields CDR1 SQVTM and CDR2 ANQGSEA. The CDR3 totals 14 residues.

This clone appeared once. This chain links TRBV25-1 with TRBJ2-5, with a weak D call TRBD1 (5 bases). The CDR3 sequence is 14 residues long. Germline-derived CDR1 and CDR2 are MGHDK and SYGVNS. V lost 2 bases to trimming and J lost 1 base, with 8 bases between them. Written as DNA, the CDR3 is TGTGCCAGCAGTGAAGGACAACTCCAAGAGACCCAGTACTTC. It yields the protein CASSEGQLQETQYF.

J is TRBJ1-5 and V is TRBV5-8; 8 bases agree with TRBD1. Germline V gene data show CDR1 as SGHTS and CDR2 as YDEGEE. The J segment lost 0 bases and the V segment lost 4 bases, leaving 9 bases of the junction unmatched. The CDR3 extends over 17 amino acids. The CDR3 DNA is TGTGCCAGCAGCCAAAGAAAGACAGGGGTTAGCAATCAGCCCCAGCATTTT. Translated: CASSQRKTGVSNQPQHF. The variable domain in full, with the rest retrieved from reference TRBV5-8 and TRBJ1-5, is EAGVTQSPTHLIKTRGQQATLRCSPISGHTSVYWYQQALGLGLQFLLWYDEGEERNRGNFPPRFSGRQFPNYSSELNVNALELEDSALYLCASSQRKTGVSNQPQHFGDGTRLSIL.

CDR3 residues: CASNPGGFYGYTF. The CDR3 DNA is TGTGCCAGCAACCCAGGGGGCTTCTATGGCTACACCTTC. The gene calls are TRBV9 and TRBJ1-2; 8 bases are shared with TRBD1. Germline CDR1 and CDR2: SGDLS and YYNGEE. V was clipped by 6 bases and J by 4 bases; unmatched bases: 5. CDR3 length equals 13 residues.

This chain connects TRBV7-9 to TRBJ2-7; D is possibly TRBD1 (6 bases). The V gene's germline CDR1 is SEHNR and CDR2 FQNEAQ (reference sequence). The CDR3 is 13 residues long. The germline V and J ends were trimmed by 5 bases and 2 bases, with 10 bases remaining between them. CDR3 coding DNA: TGTGCCAGCAGCCGGGACATTGCCTACGAGCAGTACTTC. Translated, it gives CASSRDIAYEQYF.

This sequence joins TRBV7-3 and TRBJ1-2, with D maybe TRBD1 (5 bases). CDR1 and CDR2 (germline): SGHTA, FQGTGA. The CDR3 has 14 amino acids. Trimming cost V 1 base and J 6 bases, with 12 bases left between them. CDR3 residues: CASSLNGGLNGYTF. Here the CDR3 DNA reads TGTGCCAGCAGCTTAAATGGGGGGTTAAATGGCTACACCTTC.

The chain employs TRBV18 and TRBJ2-7; the match to TRBD2 covers 9 bases. CDR3 size: 14 residues. V lost 6 bases and J lost 3; bases outside the gene matches: 6. Per germline, CDR1 KGHSH and CDR2 LQKENI. Written as DNA, the CDR3 is TGTGCCAGCTCTCAAGGACTAGCGCGCTACGAGCAGTACTTC. The encoded protein is CASSQGLARYEQYF.

This chain connects TRBV6-1 to TRBJ2-2; 10 nucleotides align to TRBD2. This CDR3 spans 16 amino acids. Germline trimming cut 4 bases from V and 4 bases from J; bases unmatched to any gene: 6. The germline V gene encodes CDR1 MNHNS and CDR2 SASEGT. The CDR3 protein is CASSAWLAGATGELFF. The CDR3 nucleotides read TGTGCCAGCAGTGCCTGGCTAGCGGGGGCCACCGGGGAGCTGTTTTTT.

The chain couples TRBV11-3 to TRBJ2-7; a possible D gene is TRBD2 (5 bases). Germline loops: CDR1 SGHNT, CDR2 YENEEA. There are 18 residues in the CDR3. V was clipped by 5 bases and J by 2 bases, with 25 bases between them. The CDR3 spells CASSALFRFGGRAYEQYF. The CDR3 nucleotides read TGTGCCAGCAGCGCGCTGTTCCGTTTTGGCGGGCGAGCCTACGAGCAGTACTTC.

This chain joins TRBV18 and TRBJ2-7, with D possibly TRBD2 on 5 matching bases. CDR1 is KGHSH, CDR2 LQKENI, per germline. The CDR3 loop spans 13 amino acids. The ends were cut back, 6 bases at V and 2 bases at J, with 11 bases in the middle. The CDR3 loop is CASSERSPYEQYV. In nucleotides, the CDR3 is TGTGCCAGCTCGGAGCGGAGCCCCTACGAGCAGTACGTC.

The chain carries TRBV18 and TRBJ2-7; D may be TRBD2 (5 bases). The germline V and J ends were trimmed by 3 bases and 7 bases, with 16 bases remaining between them. This CDR3 is built from 14 residues. Germline loops: CDR1 KGHSH, CDR2 LQKENI. CDR3 in amino acids: CASSPDGDALEQYF. The CDR3 DNA reads as TGTGCCAGCTCACCGGACGGGGATGCGTTAGAGCAGTACTTC.

This chain uses TRBV4-3 with TRBJ1-2; 10 nucleotides align to TRBD1. The length of the CDR3 is 16 residues. Germline V gene data show CDR1 as LGHNA and CDR2 as YSLEER. With 0 bases clipped from V and 8 bases from J, the junction kept 9 bases outside the gene matches. CDR3 sequence: CASSQERGQGPNGYTF. CDR3 nucleotides: TGCGCCAGCAGCCAAGAAAGGGGACAGGGGCCGAACGGCTACACCTTC.

The chain carries TRBV7-3 and TRBJ1-1, with a tentative D call TRBD1 (6 bases). CDR3 length: 13 residues. Deletions cut 6 bases from V and 3 bases from J, with 11 bases between. From germline, CDR1 is SGHTA and CDR2 FQGTGA. CDR3: CASSSPGDTEAFF. The CDR3 DNA sequence: TGTGCCAGCAGTAGCCCAGGGGACACTGAAGCTTTCTTT.

This chain links TRBV7-9 with TRBJ2-7; TRBD2 matches 15 bases. The CDR3 covers 16 residues. J was trimmed by 7 bases and V by 1 base; bases with no gene match: 5. CDR1 is SEHNR, CDR2 FQNEAQ, per germline (reference sequence). The CDR3 loop is CASSLGGLAGGREQYV. CDR3 sequence (DNA): TGTGCCAGCAGCTTAGGGGGACTAGCGGGAGGTAGAGAGCAGTACGTC.

This clone came up a few times. CDR3 coding DNA: TGTGCCAGCAGCTTAGGGACAGATCCTATGTTTTTT. Amino acids: CASSLGTDPMFF. The rearrangement uses TRBV7-9 and TRBJ1-4; tentatively, D is TRBD1 (6 bases). Trimming left V 1 base short and J 15 bases short, with 12 bases between. This CDR3 has 12 residues. Germline assignment: CDR1 SEHNR and CDR2 FQNEAQ (reference sequence).

J is TRBJ2-7 and V is TRBV7-2; 9 nucleotides align to TRBD2. The CDR3 is made up of 16 amino acids. Germline loops: CDR1 SGHTA, CDR2 FQGNSA. The V gene end was trimmed by 5 bases and the J gene end by 3 bases; junction bases not matched to a gene: 11. The CDR3 spells CASSPGAAGGYYEQYV. The CDR3 nucleotides read TGTGCCAGCAGCCCAGGTGCAGCGGGAGGATACTACGAGCAGTACGTC.

The gene calls are TRBV6-1 and TRBJ2-7; possible D gene TRBD2, 6 bases. V was clipped by 3 bases and J by 0 bases, with 18 bases between them. Per the germline V gene, CDR1 is MNHNS and CDR2 is SASEGT. The CDR3 sequence is 17 residues long. CDR3 sequence reads: CASSDLPLAASSYEQYV. The CDR3 bases are TGTGCCAGCAGTGATTTGCCACTAGCAGCGAGCTCCTACGAGCAGTACGTC.

The chain is built from TRBV25-1 and TRBJ1-3; maybe TRBD1 (5 bases). The V gene lost 5 bases and the J gene lost 4 bases, with 12 bases spanning the gap. The CDR3 covers 14 residues. Germline values: CDR1 MGHDK, CDR2 SYGVNS. For the CDR3, the DNA is TGTGCCAGCAGTCCAGGACAAGCGGGAAACACCATATATTTT. Its protein is CASSPGQAGNTIYF.

This clone was seen once. The gene calls are TRBV5-8 and TRBJ1-1; D ambiguous. Trimming removed 2 bases from V and 0 bases from J, with 11 bases in between. The germline CDR1 and CDR2 sequences are SGHTS and YDEGEE. The CDR3 is made up of 15 amino acids. The CDR3 spells CASSFAPGLNTEAFF. For the CDR3, the DNA is TGTGCCAGCAGCTTTGCGCCAGGATTGAACACTGAAGCTTTCTTT.

The chain links TRBV7-9 to TRBJ2-7; D is unresolved. The CDR3 is made up of 15 amino acids. The V end was cut by 4 bases, the J end by 0 bases, with 13 bases between. The germline V gene has CDR1 SEHNR and CDR2 FQNEAQ (reference sequence). CDR3 residues: CASSSQRHSSYEQYF. DNA of the CDR3: TGTGCCAGCAGCTCTCAGAGACACAGCTCCTACGAGCAGTACTTC.

This chain links TRBV7-6 with TRBJ2-7; possibly TRBD1 for D (5 bases). The germline V gene has CDR1 SGHVS and CDR2 FNYEAQ. The CDR3 has 14 amino acids. V was cut by 5 bases and J by 0 bases, with 11 bases left in between. CDR3 DNA: TGTGCCAGCAGCCCATTCCAGGGCTCCTACGAGCAGTACTTC. Its protein is CASSPFQGSYEQYF.

This chain uses TRBV5-8 with TRBJ2-7; tentatively, D is TRBD1 (7 bases). CDR3 length: 14 residues. The V gene's germline CDR1 is SGHTS and CDR2 YDEGEE. The V gene lost 0 bases and the J gene lost 5 bases, with 12 bases spanning the gap. CDR3 in DNA: TGTGCCAGCAGCTTGGTTGGAGGGGGCGACGAGCAGTACTTC. Its protein product is CASSLVGGGDEQYF.

This chain links TRBV9 with TRBJ2-7; 7 bases are a match to TRBD1. The germline V gene encodes CDR1 SGDLS and CDR2 YYNGEE. J gave up 0 bases and V 4 bases, and 7 bases lay outside the gene matches. The CDR3 totals 15 residues. The CDR3 loop is CASSLTGDRSYEQYF. The CDR3 region has the DNA TGTGCCAGCAGCCTAACAGGGGACCGCTCCTACGAGCAGTACTTC.

This clone appeared once. The V gene is TRBV7-9, the J gene TRBJ1-1; D might be TRBD1 (5 bases). V dropped 1 base and J dropped 2 bases, with 11 bases sitting between them. The germline CDR1 and CDR2 sequences are SEHNR and FQNEAQ (reference sequence). The CDR3 has 15 amino acids. CDR3 sequence reads: CASSLEGWGNTEAFF. CDR3 nucleotides: TGTGCCAGCAGCTTAGAGGGGTGGGGAAACACTGAAGCTTTCTTT.

The chain employs TRBV13 and TRBJ2-7, with 10 bases matching TRBD2. This CDR3 is built from 19 residues. Trimming at V came to 3 bases and at J to 5 bases, leaving 19 bases not matched to a gene. Germline CDR1 is PRHDT and CDR2 is FYEKMQ (reference sequence). The CDR3 protein is CASSFGLAGGGLKSDEQYF. The CDR3 coding sequence is TGTGCCAGCAGCTTCGGGTTAGCGGGGGGCGGGCTTAAGTCCGACGAGCAGTACTTC. Full variable domain (missing parts from reference TRBV13 and TRBJ2-7): AAGVIQSPRHLIKEKRETATLKCYPIPRHDTVYWYQQGPGQDPQFLISFYEKMQSDKGSIPDRFSAQQFSDYHSELNMSSLELGDSALYFCASSFGLAGGGLKSDEQYFGPGTRLTVT.

The rearrangement links TRBV10-2 to TRBJ2-7, with TRBD2 matching 7 bases. V shed 4 bases and J 0 bases; nucleotides not matched to a gene: 6. The germline gives CDR1 WSHSY, CDR2 SAAADI. The CDR3 is 15 residues long. The CDR3 spells CASSAGGLYSYEQYV. The CDR3 coding sequence is TGCGCCAGCAGTGCGGGGGGACTATACTCCTACGAGCAGTACGTC.

This clone was seen more than once but under ten times. The V and J genes are TRBV2 and TRBJ1-5; D remains unclear. V lost 1 base, J lost 3 bases, and 16 bases lay in between. The CDR3 spans 17 residues. Germline V gene sequence: CDR1 SNHLY, CDR2 FYNNEI. The CDR3 DNA follows: TGTGCCAGCAGTGAAGGTGCGGGGAAAATAGACAATCAGCCCCAGCATTTT. Protein: CASSEGAGKIDNQPQHF.

The chain links TRBV30 to TRBJ2-5; 14 bases match TRBD2. The DNA end is a closer match to TRBJ2-7, so the J assignment may be wrong. Germline V gives CDR1 GTSNPN, CDR2 SVGIG (reference sequence). The CDR3 length is 16 residues. CDR3 bases: TGTGCCTGGAGTGCGGGACTAGCGGGAGTATCCTACGAGCAGTACTTC. Protein: CAWSAGLAGVSYEQYF.

The table lists this clone with a count of one. Relative to the germline gene, one junction end is altered; a read error may explain this. The chain has TRBV29-1 and TRBJ2-7, with 7 positions matching TRBD1. Germline CDR1 reads SQVTM; CDR2 reads ANQGSEA. The CDR3 loop spans 14 amino acids. CDR3 in amino acids: CSVEDRDISYEQYF. In DNA form, the CDR3 reads TGCAGCGTCGAAGACAGGGACATCTCCTACGAGCAGTACTTC.

The rearrangement uses TRBV7-8 and TRBJ2-7; 8 bases fit TRBD1. Germline V CDR1 and CDR2: SGHVS, FQNEAQ. This CDR3 has 14 residues. Trimming cost V 5 bases and J 5 bases; bases outside gene matches: 8. The CDR3 sequence: CASSIGQGMDEQYV. The DNA for the CDR3 is TGTGCCAGCAGCATCGGACAGGGAATGGACGAGCAGTACGTC.

V gene TRBV6-6 combines with J gene TRBJ1-5; TRBD1 agrees at 8 bases. Germline V CDR1 and CDR2: MNHNY, SVGAGI (reference sequence). This CDR3 is 15 amino acids long. V lost 6 bases and J lost 0; bases outside the gene matches: 4. The CDR3 DNA follows: TGTGCCAGCAGACAGGGGGTGTATAGCAATCAGCCCCAGCATTTT. This codes for CASRQGVYSNQPQHF.